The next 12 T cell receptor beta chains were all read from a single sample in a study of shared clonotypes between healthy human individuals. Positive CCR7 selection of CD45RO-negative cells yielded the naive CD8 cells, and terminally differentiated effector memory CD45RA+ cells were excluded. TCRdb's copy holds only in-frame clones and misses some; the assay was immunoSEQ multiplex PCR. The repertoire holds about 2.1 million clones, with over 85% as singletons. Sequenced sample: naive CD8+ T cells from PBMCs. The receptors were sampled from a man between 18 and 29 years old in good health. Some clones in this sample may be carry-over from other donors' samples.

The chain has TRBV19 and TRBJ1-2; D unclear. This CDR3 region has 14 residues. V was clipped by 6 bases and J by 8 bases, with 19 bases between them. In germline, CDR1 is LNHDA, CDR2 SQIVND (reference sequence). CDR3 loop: CASSFLEDIWGYTF. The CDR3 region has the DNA TGTGCCAGTAGCTTCTTGGAAGACATTTGGGGCTACACCTTC. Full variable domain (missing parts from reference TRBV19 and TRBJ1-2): DGGITQSPKYLFRKEGQNVTLSCEQNLNHDAMYWYRQDPGQGLRLIYYSQIVNDFQKGDIAEGYSVSREKKESFPLTVTSAQKNPTAFYLCASSFLEDIWGYTFGSGTRLTVV.

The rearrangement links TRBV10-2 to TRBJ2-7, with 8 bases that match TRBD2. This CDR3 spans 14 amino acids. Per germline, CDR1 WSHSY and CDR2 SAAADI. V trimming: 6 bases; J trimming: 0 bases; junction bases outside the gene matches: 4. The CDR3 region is CASRETSASYEQYF. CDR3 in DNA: TGCGCCAGCAGGGAGACTAGCGCCTCCTACGAGCAGTACTTC.

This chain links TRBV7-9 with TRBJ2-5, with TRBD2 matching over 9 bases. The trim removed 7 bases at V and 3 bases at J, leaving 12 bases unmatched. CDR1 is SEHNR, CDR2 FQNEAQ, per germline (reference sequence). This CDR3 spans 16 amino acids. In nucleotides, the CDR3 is TGTGCCAGCACCGAGGGGGCTAGCGGGGAAAAAGAGACCCAGTACTTC. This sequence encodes CASTEGASGEKETQYF.

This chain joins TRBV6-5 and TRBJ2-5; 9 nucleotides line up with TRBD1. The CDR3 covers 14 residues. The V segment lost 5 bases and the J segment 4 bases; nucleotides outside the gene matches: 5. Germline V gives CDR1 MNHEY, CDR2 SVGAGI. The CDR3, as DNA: TGTGCCAGCAGTACAAGGACAGGGGCAGAGACCCAGTACTTC. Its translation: CASSTRTGAETQYF.

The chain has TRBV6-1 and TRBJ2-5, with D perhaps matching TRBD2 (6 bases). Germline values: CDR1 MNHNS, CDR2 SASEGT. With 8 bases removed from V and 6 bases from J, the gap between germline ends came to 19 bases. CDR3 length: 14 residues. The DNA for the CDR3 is TGTGCCAGCTCCCGTCGAATGGAGGGGCAGACCCAGTACTTC. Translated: CASSRRMEGQTQYF.

CDR3 sequence reads: CATSRGYAAEQYF. In nucleotides, the CDR3 is TGTGCCACCAGCAGAGGCTACGCAGCCGAGCAGTACTTC. The V call is TRBV15, the J call TRBJ2-7; no clear D. V was cut by 1 base and J by 6 bases, with 10 bases left in between. Germline V gene data show CDR1 as LNHNV and CDR2 as YYDKDF (reference sequence). This CDR3 region has 13 residues.

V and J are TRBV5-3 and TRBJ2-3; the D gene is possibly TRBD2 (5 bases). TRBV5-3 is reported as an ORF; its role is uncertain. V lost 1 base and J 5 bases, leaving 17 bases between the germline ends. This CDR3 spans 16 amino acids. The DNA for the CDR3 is TGTGCCAGAAGCTTGTCCAACGGGTATCGGGAAGATACGCAGTATTTT. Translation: CARSLSNGYREDTQYF.

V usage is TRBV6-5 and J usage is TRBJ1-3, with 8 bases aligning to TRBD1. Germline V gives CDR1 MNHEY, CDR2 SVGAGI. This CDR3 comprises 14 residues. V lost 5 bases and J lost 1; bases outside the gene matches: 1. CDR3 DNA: TGTGCCAGCAGTCACAGGGGGTCTGGAAACACCATATATTTT. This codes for CASSHRGSGNTIYF.

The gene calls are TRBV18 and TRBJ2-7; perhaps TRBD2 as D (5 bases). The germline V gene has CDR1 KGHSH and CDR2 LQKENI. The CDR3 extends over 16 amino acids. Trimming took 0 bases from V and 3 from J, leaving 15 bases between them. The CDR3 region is CASSPPVGFGNYEQYF. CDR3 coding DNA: TGTGCCAGCTCACCACCGGTGGGTTTCGGGAACTACGAGCAGTACTTC.

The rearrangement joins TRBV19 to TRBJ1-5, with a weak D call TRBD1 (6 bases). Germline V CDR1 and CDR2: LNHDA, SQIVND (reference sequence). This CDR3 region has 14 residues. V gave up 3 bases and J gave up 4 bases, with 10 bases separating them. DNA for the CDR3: TGTGCCAGTAGTATTGCTAGGGGGAATCAGCCCCAGCATTTT. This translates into CASSIARGNQPQHF.

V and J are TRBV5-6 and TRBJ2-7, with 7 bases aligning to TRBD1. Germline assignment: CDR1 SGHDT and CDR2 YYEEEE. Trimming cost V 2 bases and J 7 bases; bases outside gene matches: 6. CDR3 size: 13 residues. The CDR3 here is CASSFTGVGEQYF. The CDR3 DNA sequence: TGTGCCAGCAGCTTCACAGGGGTGGGGGAGCAGTACTTC.

CDR3 in amino acids: CASSVAGEYEQYF. Here the CDR3 DNA reads TGCGCCAGCAGCGTAGCGGGAGAGTACGAGCAGTACTTC. The J gene is TRBJ2-7, the V gene TRBV4-3; the match to TRBD2 covers 9 bases. The CDR3 extends over 13 amino acids. Unmatched junction bases numbered 3, after V lost 5 bases and J lost 4 bases. Germline loops: CDR1 LGHNA, CDR2 YSLEER.